Listed below are T cell receptor beta chains from one sample, sequenced in a study of blood T cells in healthy people across ages. Each CDR3 protein is one row after TCRdb ran MiXCR on the 5' RACE reads. The sample contains roughly 1,500,000 distinct CDR3 sequences, about 43% of which appear only once. The sample was blood. Receptors were obtained from a woman between 18 and 29 years old in good health. Both conserved end residues are part of each CDR3. The order of the fields is J gene, V gene, D gene, clone size, CDR3 protein, CDR3 DNA. The D gene is left open where the match is weak. Where a row states a size, it is once, few, many or the class of an expanded clone; other rows omit it.

>TRBJ1-1|TRBV29-1|-|-
CSAPGGGNTEAFF
TGCAGCGCCCCGGGAGGGGGGAACACTGAAGCTTTCTTT
>TRBJ2-3|TRBV7-8|-|-
CASSYGTRDSDQPLYWDTQYF
TGTGCCAGCAGCTATGGGACGCGGGACTCTGACCAGCCCCTTTATTGGGATACGCAGTATTTT
>TRBJ2-3|TRBV6-1|-|-
CASSEVAQGTQYF
TGTGCCAGCAGTGAAGTGGCCCAGGGTACGCAGTATTTT
>TRBJ1-3|TRBV5-1|-|-
CASNPGGSGNTIYF
TGCGCCAGCAACCCGGGGGGCTCTGGAAACACCATATATTTT
>TRBJ2-4|TRBV6-5|-|few
CASRRSGLPENIQYF
TGTGCCAGCAGACGATCGGGGCTGCCCGAAAACATTCAGTACTTC
>TRBJ2-2|TRBV7-9|TRBD1|-
CARSPTGASTGELFF
TGTGCCCGCAGCCCTACAGGGGCGTCTACCGGGGAGCTGTTTTTT
>TRBJ2-5|TRBV27|-|-
CASSAVTGRPGQETQYF
TGTGCCAGCAGTGCGGTTACAGGCCGACCCGGACAAGAGACCCAGTACTTC
>TRBJ2-5|TRBV11-2|TRBD2|-
CASSLSGRAKETQYF
TGTGCCAGCAGCCTTAGCGGGAGGGCTAAAGAGACCCAGTACTTC
>TRBJ2-7|TRBV6-5|-|once
CASSPMTALTYEQYF
TGTGCCAGCAGCCCTATGACAGCATTAACCTACGAGCAGTACTTC
>TRBJ2-7|TRBV12-3/TRBV12-4|-|many
CASSLASDYEQYF
TGTGCCAGCAGTTTAGCCTCCGACTACGAGCAGTACTTC
>TRBJ1-6|TRBV5-6|-|-
CASSLDTSPLHF
TGTGCCAGCAGCTTAGACACTTCACCCCTCCACTTT
>TRBJ1-1|TRBV14|TRBD1|-
CASSRTGLIRNTEAFF
TGTGCCAGCAGCCGGACAGGGTTAATCAGGAACACTGAAGCTTTCTTT
>TRBJ1-2|TRBV5-6|TRBD1|-
CASNYQGQNNYTF
TGTGCCAGCAACTACCAGGGACAGAACAACTACACCTTC
>TRBJ2-3|TRBV3-1|TRBD2|few
CASRQGGLAGRTDTQYF
TGTGCCAGCAGGCAAGGAGGGCTAGCGGGGCGGACAGATACGCAGTATTTT
>TRBJ1-2|TRBV7-2|-|many
CASSLGWGYTF
TGTGCCAGCAGCTTAGGGTGGGGCTACACCTTC
>TRBJ2-3|TRBV28|TRBD2|-
CASSFLSGGGDTQYF
TGTGCCAGCAGTTTCCTAAGCGGGGGTGGAGATACGCAGTATTTT
>TRBJ2-5|TRBV4-1|-|few
CASSQSSEETQYF
TGCGCCAGCAGCCAATCTAGTGAGGAGACCCAGTACTTC
>TRBJ1-1|TRBV4-1|-|-
CASSQDPGQQSEAFF
TGCGCCAGCAGCCAGGATCCCGGACAGCAATCTGAAGCTTTCTTT
>TRBJ1-2|TRBV5-1|-|few
CASSISGNGYTF
TGCGCCAGCAGCATTTCAGGGAATGGCTACACCTTC
>TRBJ1-2|TRBV27|-|-
CASRPAGDGNYGYTF
TGTGCCAGCAGACCTGCAGGGGACGGGAACTATGGCTACACCTTC
>TRBJ2-2|TRBV18|-|-
CASSLFVSAPNTGELFF
TGTGCCAGCTCACTTTTTGTATCGGCCCCGAACACCGGGGAGCTGTTTTTT
>TRBJ2-3|TRBV6-1|-|-
CASSAGVRVAADTQYF
TGTGCCAGCAGTGCTGGGGTCAGGGTAGCCGCAGATACGCAGTATTTT
>TRBJ2-1|TRBV6-5|-|-
CASSPVRAADEQFF
TGTGCCAGCAGCCCAGTTCGGGCAGCCGATGAGCAGTTCTTC
>TRBJ2-3|TRBV6-2/TRBV6-3|TRBD2|-
CASSYSIFRGGFTDTQYF
TGTGCCAGCAGTTACTCGATATTCCGGGGGGGCTTCACAGATACGCAGTATTTT